This section outlines one T cell receptor beta chain sequence together with its context. The target antigen is unknown. Naive CD8 cells lacked CD45RO, underwent positive selection for CCR7 and left out terminally differentiated effector memory CD45RA+ cells. The data originate from a study of shared clonotypes between healthy human individuals. Study as a whole: Per-donor plates numbered three CD4 naive, three CD4 memory, two CD8 naive and one CD8 memory.

Repertoires were generated with immunoSEQ multiplex PCR, while TCRdb's copy carries only in-frame clones and drops some. The data contain some 2 million clones, just under 95% of them singletons. Overall study findings and caveats: Sharing across four donors was highest in naive CD4 (around 5%) and lowest in memory CD8 (roughly 0.4%).

J was trimmed by 5 bases and V by 5 bases; bases with no gene match: 10. This CDR3 has 15 residues. Germline assignment: CDR1 GTSNPN and CDR2 SVGIG (reference sequence). V gene TRBV30 combines with J gene TRBJ2-7; 12 nucleotides align to TRBD2. Material: naive CD8+ T cells sorted from blood. The receptor comes from a man between 18 and 29 years old in good health. The CDR3: CAWCLAGGPRDEQYF. In nucleotides, the CDR3 is TGTGCCTGGTGTCTAGCGGGAGGGCCTCGAGACGAGCAGTACTTC.